This paragraph covers one TCR beta chain sequence. The CDR3 sequence is 16 residues long. Deletions cut 5 bases from V and 4 bases from J, with 19 bases between. Per germline, CDR1 SGHVS and CDR2 FQNEAQ. Clones were sequenced by immunoSEQ multiplex PCR, and TCRdb holds only the in-frame ones, with some missing. The table lists 95,000 to 150,000 clones, about nine tenths of them singletons. These data come from a study of control samples from healthy donors and cancer patients. This receptor was taken from a woman aged 18-29 years in good health. Material: blood. V usage is TRBV7-8 and J usage is TRBJ2-3; D unresolved. The CDR3: CASSLTIDFRADTQYF. In DNA, the CDR3 is TGTGCCAGCAGCCTCACAATAGACTTTAGGGCAGATACGCAGTATTTT.